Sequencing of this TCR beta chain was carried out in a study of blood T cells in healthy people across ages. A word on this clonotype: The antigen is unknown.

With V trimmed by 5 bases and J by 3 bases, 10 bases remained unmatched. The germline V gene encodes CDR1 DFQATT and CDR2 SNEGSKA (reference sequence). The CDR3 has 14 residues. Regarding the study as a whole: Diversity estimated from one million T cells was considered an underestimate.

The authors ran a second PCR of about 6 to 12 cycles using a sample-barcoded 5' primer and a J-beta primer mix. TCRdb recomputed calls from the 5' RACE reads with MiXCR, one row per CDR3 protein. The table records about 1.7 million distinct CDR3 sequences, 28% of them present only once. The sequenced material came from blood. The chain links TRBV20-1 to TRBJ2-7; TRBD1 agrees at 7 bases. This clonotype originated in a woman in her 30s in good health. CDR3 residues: CSAHRRQGFYEQYF. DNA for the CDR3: TGCAGTGCTCATCGCAGACAGGGATTCTACGAGCAGTACTTC.